The present entry profiles one T cell receptor beta chain with its context. These data are taken from a study of blood T cell repertoires in COVID-19. Germline loops: CDR1 MNHEY, CDR2 SVGEGT. J was trimmed by 8 bases and V by 5 bases; bases with no gene match: 11. The CDR3 has 14 residues. Data came from immunoSEQ multiplex PCR; TCRdb stores just in-frame clones and leaves some out. The table lists 100,000 to 150,000 clones, approximately 80% of them singletons. The receptor's source is a woman aged 60 to 75 with acute or convalescent COVID-19. Sequenced sample: peripheral blood. The V call is TRBV6-2 or TRBV6-3, the J call TRBJ1-1, with 7 bases matching TRBD1. The CDR3 coding sequence is TGTGCCAGCAGTCGCGGGACAGCCAAGATGGAAGCTTTCTTT. Protein product: CASSRGTAKMEAFF.